These 25 T cell receptor beta chains originate from one sample sequenced in a study of cytomegalovirus exposure and HLA in healthy donors. Vbeta (60) and Jbeta (13) primers were used in the PCR. The data were produced by immunoSEQ multiplex PCR, yet TCRdb's version contains in-frame clones alone and is incomplete. The table has more than 85,000 clones, 69% seen once; the top ten hold approximately 3%. Material: PBMCs. The source is a man aged 25 to 45 in good health and CMV-seronegative.

The chain joins TRBV10-1 to TRBJ2-3; 8 nucleotides agree with TRBD1. V was clipped by 4 bases and J by 4 bases; unmatched bases: 10. Germline V gene data show CDR1 as WNHNN and CDR2 as SYGVQD (reference sequence). This CDR3 spans 16 amino acids. CDR3 nucleotides: TGCGCCAGCAGTGGGTGGACAGGGCCGAGGGCAGATACGCAGTATTTT. Its translation is CASSGWTGPRADTQYF.

This clone was recorded once. CDR3 loop: CASSTGLAQQADTQYF. The CDR3 DNA sequence: TGTGCCAGCAGCACAGGACTAGCGCAGCAGGCGGATACGCAGTATTTT. The chain uses TRBV9 and TRBJ2-3; 9 bases line up with TRBD2. The germline CDR1 and CDR2 sequences are SGDLS and YYNGEE. The CDR3 extends over 16 amino acids. V trimming: 4 bases; J trimming: 6 bases; junction bases outside the gene matches: 12.

V is TRBV9 and J is TRBJ1-1; D uncertain. CDR3 size: 12 residues. CDR1 SGDLS and CDR2 YYNGEE come from the germline V gene. The V end lost 5 bases, the J end lost 0 bases, and 5 bases lay between the germline ends. CDR3: CASSQMNTEAFF. Here the CDR3 DNA reads TGTGCCAGCAGTCAAATGAACACTGAAGCTTTCTTT.

V is TRBV7-2 and J is TRBJ1-2; 7 nucleotides align to TRBD1. CDR1 SGHTA and CDR2 FQGNSA come from the germline V gene. V lost 2 bases, J lost 5 bases, and 17 bases stayed unmatched. This CDR3 spans 18 amino acids. CDR3 protein: CASSLPRQGAEKGYGYTF. The CDR3 DNA reads TGTGCCAGCAGCTTACCGAGACAGGGCGCGGAGAAGGGGTATGGCTACACCTTC.

In this sample, this clone turned up a few times. This chain links TRBV19 with TRBJ1-4; D ambiguous. V lost 8 bases, J lost 3 bases, and 13 bases lay in between. Germline V gene lookup returns CDR1 LNHDA and CDR2 SQIVND (reference sequence). This CDR3 comprises 14 residues. CDR3 amino acids: CASRKGGSNEKLFF. The CDR3 region has the DNA TGTGCCAGTCGTAAGGGAGGGTCTAATGAAAAACTGTTTTTT.

This clone was detected only a few times. This chain joins TRBV30 and TRBJ2-3, with a tentative D call TRBD2 (6 bases). CDR1 and CDR2 (germline): GTSNPN, SVGIG (reference sequence). The CDR3 is made up of 13 amino acids. Trimming removed 0 bases from V and 6 bases from J, with 10 bases in between. The CDR3 DNA reads as TGTGCCTGGAGTGTACGGAGGGCTGATACGCAGTATTTT. This codes for CAWSVRRADTQYF.

This clone was observed a handful of times. The CDR3 protein is CASKPGQSTGYTF. CDR3 sequence (DNA): TGTGCCAGCAAGCCGGGACAGTCTACTGGCTACACCTTC. J is TRBJ1-2 and V is TRBV25-1; TRBD1 aligns across 7 bases. The CDR3 runs 13 residues. The germline gives CDR1 MGHDK, CDR2 SYGVNS. J lost 7 bases, V lost 7 bases, and 9 bases had no gene match.

V is TRBV11-3 and J is TRBJ2-7; tentative D call: TRBD2 (5 bases). The CDR3 is 13 residues long. The germline V and J ends were trimmed by 3 bases and 2 bases, with 8 bases remaining between them. CDR1 and CDR2 from the germline V gene are SGHNT and YENEEA. Written as DNA, the CDR3 is TGTGCCAGCAGCTTCCGGAGGACCTACGAGCAGTACTTC. This translates into CASSFRRTYEQYF.

This chain connects TRBV7-2 to TRBJ1-5; 12 bases match TRBD1. The CDR3 runs 18 residues. V trimming: 1 base; J trimming: 6 bases; junction bases outside the gene matches: 10. The germline V gene encodes CDR1 SGHTA and CDR2 FQGNSA. The CDR3 loop reads CASSLVERDRGHFQPQHF. DNA of the CDR3: TGTGCCAGCAGCTTAGTCGAGCGGGACAGGGGGCATTTTCAGCCCCAGCATTTT.

The rearrangement links TRBV18 to TRBJ1-1; 7 bases map to TRBD1. The CDR3 covers 14 residues. Germline V gives CDR1 KGHSH, CDR2 LQKENI. V lost 4 bases and J lost 2; bases outside the gene matches: 4. The CDR3 coding sequence is TGTGCCAGCTCACTTGGGACAGTTAACACTGAAGCTTTCTTT. It is translated as CASSLGTVNTEAFF. The full variable domain, completed using reference TRBV18 and TRBJ1-1, is NAGVMQNPRHLVRRRGQEARLRCSPMKGHSHVYWYRQLPEEGLKFMVYLQKENIIDESGMPKERFSAEFPKEGPSILRIQQVVRGDSAAYFCASSLGTVNTEAFFGQGTRLTVV.

This chain links TRBV4-3 with TRBJ2-7; a weak D match, TRBD2 (6 bases). V lost 4 bases, J lost 7 bases, and 11 bases lay in between. This CDR3 is 12 amino acids long. Germline V gene data show CDR1 as LGHNA and CDR2 as YSLEER. CDR3: CASSPSGGEQYF. The CDR3 coding sequence is TGCGCCAGCAGCCCGTCTGGAGGGGAGCAGTACTTC.

V and J are TRBV19 and TRBJ2-2; TRBD2 might be the D (5 bases). Germline V CDR1 and CDR2: LNHDA, SQIVND (reference sequence). The CDR3 is 14 residues long. V was clipped by 1 base and J by 5 bases, with 8 bases between them. CDR3 coding DNA: TGTGCCAGTAGTATAGGCCGCGGGACCGGGGAGCTGTTTTTT. This sequence encodes CASSIGRGTGELFF.

The chain combines TRBV28 with TRBJ2-1; D is unresolved. This CDR3 contains 11 residues. CDR1 and CDR2 (germline): MDHEN, SYDVKM. V lost 3 bases and J lost 6, with 3 bases in between. CDR3 sequence reads: CASSFRNEQFF. The CDR3 bases are TGTGCCAGCAGTTTTCGCAATGAGCAGTTCTTC.

J is TRBJ2-1 and V is TRBV7-3, with 12 bases matching TRBD1. This CDR3 has 15 amino acids. Germline trimming cut 0 bases from V and 7 bases from J; bases unmatched to any gene: 1. Germline CDR1 reads SGHTA; CDR2 reads FQGTGA. CDR3 loop: CASSLTGQGANEQFF. In DNA form, the CDR3 reads TGTGCCAGCAGCTTAACGGGACAGGGGGCGAATGAGCAGTTCTTC. The variable domain in full, completed from reference TRBV7-3 and TRBJ2-1, reads GAGVSQTPSNKVTEKGKYVELRCDPISGHTALYWYRQSLGQGPEFLIYFQGTGAADDSGLPNDRFFAVRPEGSVSTLKIQRTERGDSAVYLCASSLTGQGANEQFFGPGTRLTVL.

V and J are TRBV6-5 and TRBJ2-5; 8 bases are shared with TRBD2. This CDR3 has 15 residues. Germline trimming cut 0 bases from V and 4 bases from J; bases unmatched to any gene: 4. Germline-derived CDR1 and CDR2 are MNHEY and SVGAGI. CDR3 residues: CASSYSGLVGETQYF. CDR3 coding DNA: TGTGCCAGCAGTTACTCGGGACTAGTCGGAGAGACCCAGTACTTC.

The gene calls are TRBV6-1 and TRBJ1-6, with D possibly TRBD1 on 6 matching bases. Germline loops: CDR1 MNHNS, CDR2 SASEGT. V was trimmed by 3 bases and J by 7 bases, leaving 13 bases between them. The length of the CDR3 is 15 residues. The CDR3 region is CASSEVDSRNSPLHF. As DNA, the CDR3 is TGTGCCAGCAGTGAGGTGGACAGCAGAAATTCACCCCTCCACTTT.

V is TRBV6-5 and J is TRBJ1-2; 12 bases agree with TRBD1. The CDR3 loop spans 15 amino acids. Losses at the gene ends were 5 bases for V and 2 bases for J; bases not matched to a gene: 3. Germline assignment: CDR1 MNHEY and CDR2 SVGAGI. CDR3 in amino acids: CASSPGTGGNYGYTF. For the CDR3, the DNA is TGTGCCAGCAGTCCCGGGACAGGGGGCAACTATGGCTACACCTTC.

This chain uses TRBV6-6 with TRBJ2-7, with D tentatively TRBD1 (6 bases). This CDR3 contains 15 residues. V lost 2 bases and J 5 bases, leaving 16 bases between the germline ends. The germline V gene encodes CDR1 MNHNY and CDR2 SVGAGI (reference sequence). DNA for the CDR3: TGTGCCAGCAGTTACCAGGACAGCCTTTCCGACGAGCAGTACTTC. Translating it yields CASSYQDSLSDEQYF.

J is TRBJ1-2 and V is TRBV28; D might be TRBD1 (5 bases). Germline assignment: CDR1 MDHEN and CDR2 SYDVKM. The CDR3 is 14 amino acids. With 10 bases removed from V and 4 bases from J, the gap between germline ends came to 19 bases. The CDR3 DNA reads TGTGCCATCTACCGAGGAGGGGAGTCCTATGGCTACACCTTC. Residues: CAIYRGGESYGYTF.

The chain recombines TRBV6-1 with TRBJ2-3; no definite D call. CDR1 and CDR2 from the germline V gene are MNHNS and SASEGT. CDR3 length: 15 amino acids. V was pared by 4 bases and J by 3 bases, with 14 bases between. The chain's CDR3 is CASSGLVSSTDTQYF. CDR3 bases: TGTGCCAGCAGTGGTTTGGTCAGTTCAACAGATACGCAGTATTTT.

This clone was found a few times. The chain recombines TRBV30 with TRBJ1-1, with 7 bases that match TRBD1. V lost 1 base, J lost 1 base, and 6 bases stayed unmatched. Germline V gene data show CDR1 as GTSNPN and CDR2 as SVGIG (reference sequence). This CDR3 spans 15 amino acids. The CDR3 region is CAWSAPRGRNTEAFF. CDR3 DNA sequence: TGTGCCTGGAGTGCCCCCAGGGGGAGGAACACTGAAGCTTTCTTT.

This clone was seen once. The rearrangement uses TRBV7-6 and TRBJ2-2, with D hard to call. Germline values: CDR1 SGHVS, CDR2 FNYEAQ. This CDR3 contains 16 residues. The V end was cut by 0 bases, the J end by 5 bases, with 13 bases between. The CDR3 spells CASSLATLTFTGELFF. CDR3 nucleotide sequence: TGTGCCAGCAGCTTAGCGACCTTGACTTTTACCGGGGAGCTGTTTTTT.

The V and J genes are TRBV6-8 and TRBJ1-1, with D hard to call. Germline V CDR1 and CDR2: MNHGY, SAAAGT. CDR3 length equals 17 residues. V dropped 2 bases and J dropped 0 bases, with 16 bases sitting between them. The CDR3 spells CASSYTRLLTMNTEAFF. In DNA, the CDR3 is TGTGCCAGCAGTTACACTAGGTTACTTACCATGAACACTGAAGCTTTCTTT.

The genes are TRBV5-1 and TRBJ2-1; no clear D gene. The ends were cut back, 0 bases at V and 6 bases at J, with 4 bases in the middle. CDR3 size: 12 residues. Germline V lookup: CDR1 SGHRS, CDR2 YFSETQ. CDR3 region: CASSLAGNEQFF. The CDR3 DNA is TGCGCCAGCAGCTTGGCCGGCAATGAGCAGTTCTTC. The full variable domain, its missing parts supplied by reference TRBV5-1 and TRBJ2-1, is KAGVTQTPRYLIKTRGQQVTLSCSPISGHRSVSWYQQTPGQGLQFLFEYFSETQRNKGNFPGRFSGRQFSNSRSEMNVSTLELGDSALYLCASSLAGNEQFFGPGTRLTVL.

The rearrangement links TRBV18 to TRBJ2-7, with 8 bases that match TRBD2. The CDR3 totals 15 residues. Germline loops: CDR1 KGHSH, CDR2 LQKENI. Germline trimming cut 1 base from V and 3 bases from J; bases unmatched to any gene: 5. Written as DNA, the CDR3 is TGTGCCAGCTCACCACAGGCTAGCGGGCACTACGAGCAGTACTTC. This codes for CASSPQASGHYEQYF.